The T cell receptor beta chain under discussion was sequenced for a study of T cell repertoires in cytomegalovirus infection. This clonotype was picked up a small number of times. Its antigen is currently unknown. Germline CDR1 LNHDA, CDR2 SQIVND (reference sequence). Trimming at V came to 4 bases and at J to 2 bases, leaving 3 bases not matched to a gene. CDR3 length equals 15 residues. Each CDR3 protein is one row after TCRdb ran MiXCR on the reads. The sample holds roughly 570,000 distinct CDR3 sequences, almost 40% seen once. This clonotype was obtained from a human donor in good health (CMV status not recorded). Some clones in this sample may be carry-over from other donors' samples. This specimen was cultured PBMCs, taken from culture after CMV antigen stimulation. The chain recombines TRBV19 with TRBJ2-7; 12 positions match TRBD2. CDR3 nucleotides: TGTGCCAGTAGTAGGACTAGCGGGGCACCCTACGAGCAGTACTTC. It encodes CASSRTSGAPYEQYF.